What follows are 17 T cell receptor beta chains derived from one specimen sequenced in a study of blood T cells in healthy people across ages. For the second PCR, which ran for about 6 to 12 cycles, a sample-barcoded 5' primer and a J-beta primer mix were used. TCRdb fed the 5' RACE reads into MiXCR, producing one record per CDR3 protein. Of some 900,000 distinct CDR3 sequences in the sample, under 35% were seen once. Sequenced input: blood. These receptors came from a woman aged 80 or over in good health.

The V gene is TRBV25-1, the J gene TRBJ1-2, with 8 bases that match TRBD1. Germline V gives CDR1 MGHDK, CDR2 SYGVNS. V gave up 6 bases and J gave up 2 bases; unmatched junction bases: 11. CDR3 length: 16 residues. The DNA of the CDR3 is TGTGCCAGCAGACAATCCGGGACAGGAAAAAACTATGGCTACACCTTC. It codes for CASRQSGTGKNYGYTF.

In this sample, this clonotype turned up many times. This chain connects TRBV29-1 to TRBJ2-5; 9 bases match TRBD2. Losses at the gene ends were 6 bases for V and 3 bases for J; bases not matched to a gene: 8. The CDR3 is made up of 14 amino acids. Germline-derived CDR1 and CDR2 are SQVTM and ANQGSEA. The CDR3 loop reads CSVKGRGGKETQYF. DNA of the CDR3: TGCAGCGTCAAAGGGCGGGGGGGAAAAGAGACCCAGTACTTC.

This clonotype showed up many times. The chain carries TRBV6-6 and TRBJ2-1; D might be TRBD1 (6 bases). CDR1 and CDR2 (germline): MNHNY, SVGAGI (reference sequence). The length of the CDR3 is 13 residues. Between the trimmed V and J ends, which lost 6 bases and 8 bases, there was a span of 14 bases. Here the CDR3 reads CASSTSPGDEQFF. In DNA form, the CDR3 reads TGTGCCAGCAGCACCTCTCCAGGGGATGAGCAGTTCTTC.

This clonotype was observed at least ten times. The chain carries TRBV7-2 and TRBJ2-7; possibly TRBD1 for D (5 bases). V was clipped by 2 bases and J by 4 bases, with 12 bases between them. The CDR3 runs to 14 residues. The germline V gene encodes CDR1 SGHTA and CDR2 FQGNSA. The CDR3 loop reads CASSLPGFGYEQYF. CDR3 DNA sequence: TGTGCCAGCAGCTTACCAGGGTTCGGGTACGAGCAGTACTTC.

This clonotype occurred a few times. The chain joins TRBV5-1 to TRBJ1-2; TRBD1 matches at 9 bases. The germline V gene has CDR1 SGHRS and CDR2 YFSETQ. The CDR3 is 20 residues long. Germline trimming cut 7 bases from V and 5 bases from J; bases unmatched to any gene: 27. The CDR3 spells CASGPGGLTTGTGMEYGYTF. CDR3 DNA sequence: TGCGCCAGCGGCCCTGGGGGGCTGACAACCGGGACAGGGATGGAGTATGGCTACACCTTC.

In its sample, this clonotype was seen many times. This chain connects TRBV10-3 to TRBJ2-7, with D tentatively TRBD2 (5 bases). This CDR3 has 17 residues. Germline V gene lookup returns CDR1 ENHRY and CDR2 SYGVKD. V was trimmed by 3 bases and J by 0 bases, leaving 18 bases between them. CDR3 sequence reads: CAISDRSRGRYSYEQYF. The CDR3 DNA reads TGTGCCATCAGTGATCGGTCTCGCGGGCGATACTCCTACGAGCAGTACTTC.

The chain recombines TRBV27 with TRBJ1-2, with no clear D. The CDR3 is made up of 15 amino acids. Germline loops: CDR1 MNHEY, CDR2 SMNVEV (reference sequence). Trimming stripped 5 bases from V and 0 bases from J, with 13 bases between. In DNA, the CDR3 is TGTGCCAGCAGTCCCTCCCTCGGGGCTAACTATGGCTACACCTTC. It translates to CASSPSLGANYGYTF.

The sample holds many counts of this clonotype. The J gene is TRBJ2-5, the V gene TRBV7-2; D remains unclear. This CDR3 has 11 amino acids. Germline V gene data show CDR1 as SGHTA and CDR2 as FQGNSA. Trimming took 5 bases from V and 7 from J, leaving 8 bases between them. CDR3 bases: TGTGCCAGCAGCCACGCGTGGACCCAGTACTTC. Translated: CASSHAWTQYF.

This chain connects TRBV12-3 or TRBV12-4 to TRBJ1-3; no clear D gene. V lost 8 bases and J lost 4, with 12 bases in between. The CDR3 runs 13 residues. The CDR3 bases are TGTGCCAGCCCCCGGAATCGAGGAAACACCATATATTTT. Encoded protein: CASPRNRGNTIYF.

The rearrangement joins TRBV12-3 or TRBV12-4 to TRBJ1-2, with 10 nucleotides matching TRBD1. V was pared by 5 bases and J by 6 bases, with 6 bases of the junction left unmatched. This CDR3 is built from 14 residues. CDR3 nucleotides: TGTGCCAGCAGTCTGACAGGGGGCAAACATGGCTACACCTTC. Protein: CASSLTGGKHGYTF.

This clonotype occurred many times. The rearrangement links TRBV7-2 to TRBJ1-4; D uncertain. V was clipped by 5 bases and J by 12 bases, with 16 bases between them. The CDR3 loop spans 13 amino acids. CDR1 and CDR2 (germline): SGHTA, FQGNSA. CDR3 in amino acids: CASSLVRREELFF. The DNA of the CDR3 is TGTGCCAGCAGCCTCGTGCGCCGGGAGGAACTGTTTTTT.

As concerns this clonotype: The junction differs from germline at one of its ends, possibly a read error. The rearrangement joins TRBV5-8 to TRBJ2-3, with D perhaps TRBD2 (6 bases). Germline V gene data show CDR1 as SGHTS and CDR2 as YDEGEE. This CDR3 has 16 residues. This CDR3 reads CASSSGTLRRTDTRYF. For the CDR3, the DNA is TGTGCCAGCAGCTCCGGGACTCTACGGCGAACAGATACGCGGTATTTT.

This clonotype was counted between two and nine times. The chain combines TRBV7-6 with TRBJ1-6; TRBD1 might be the D (6 bases). From germline, CDR1 is SGHVS and CDR2 FNYEAQ. Trimming shortened V by 5 bases and J by 4 bases, and 12 bases separated the two germline ends. The length of the CDR3 is 15 residues. CDR3 DNA: TGTGCCAGCAGCCCTGGGACACTTTATAATTCACCCCTCCACTTT. Residues: CASSPGTLYNSPLHF.

This clonotype was picked up many times. The chain couples TRBV20-1 to TRBJ2-1; 7 bases fit TRBD1. The CDR3 covers 11 residues. CDR1 and CDR2 from the germline V gene are DFQATT and SNEGSKA (reference sequence). Trimming cost V 3 bases and J 10 bases; bases outside gene matches: 3. Here the CDR3 DNA reads TGCAGTGCTAGTTCGGACAGGGAGCAGTTCTTC. Residues: CSASSDREQFF.

This clonotype was counted between two and nine times. This may come from a read error, since a much larger clone is one base off. The V gene is TRBV20-1, the J gene TRBJ2-1; 14 nucleotides line up with TRBD2. The CDR3 totals 17 residues. J gave up 6 bases and V 0 bases, and 7 bases lay outside the gene matches. Germline CDR1 DFQATT, CDR2 SNEGSKA (reference sequence). CDR3 amino acids: CSARDPGLAGGCNEQFF. CDR3 nucleotide sequence: TGCAGTGCTAGAGACCCTGGACTAGCGGGGGGTTGCAATGAGCAGTTCTTC.

This clonotype was counted many times. This chain uses TRBV20-1 with TRBJ2-7, with D possibly being TRBD2 (5 bases). The germline gives CDR1 DFQATT, CDR2 SNEGSKA (reference sequence). Trimming removed 2 bases from V and 2 bases from J, with 19 bases in between. This CDR3 spans 16 amino acids. The CDR3 DNA is TGCAGTGCTAGATGGGGAGCGCCAGGAACCCCCTACGAGCAGTACTTC. Its protein is CSARWGAPGTPYEQYF.

This clonotype was seen at least ten times. This rearrangement joins TRBV11-2 to TRBJ2-1; 10 nucleotides match TRBD1. After removal of 3 bases from V and 3 bases from J, the junction contained 2 bases not matched to a gene. Per the germline V gene, CDR1 is SGHAT and CDR2 is FQNNGV. This CDR3 contains 15 residues. The CDR3 coding sequence is TGTGCCAGCAGCTTTGGACAGGGGGACTACAATGAGCAGTTCTTC. It translates to CASSFGQGDYNEQFF.